This TCR beta chain was identified in a study of blood T cell repertoires in COVID-19 (dated by TCRdb to 2020 to 2021). Study-level background: Samples covering the acute and convalescent phases of COVID-19 were provided by collaborators in the United States, Italy and Spain. Where HLA class I and class II types were available, the types were taken from metadata supplied by the sample provider, not from assay-based typing. The samples were drawn from the first 160 participants of the ongoing ImmuneRACE study and from some 1,300 subjects provided by 6 global collaborators. The dataset comprised deeply sampled blood TCRbeta repertoires from subjects exposed to, actively infected with, or recovered from COVID-19. The repertoires were released in a freely available public database intended as a resource for research on the immune response to SARS-CoV-2. The material from the prospective study consisted of cDNA or gDNA derived from T cells, B-cell-depleted T cells, or PBMCs. The sample metadata nearly always contained a de-identified subject ID, COVID-19 status, age in years and sex. General conclusions and limits of the study: The amount of clinical and demographic metadata varied by source and participant and was provided uncurated.

Participants in the prospective study were aged about 18 to 90 years, lived in about two dozen United States geographic areas, and enrolled through a virtual design. In the prospective study, cohorts were assigned on the basis of participant-reported clinical history obtained from a screening survey and a study questionnaire. For ImmuneRACE Cohort 3, a participant was defined as recovered based on two consecutive negative NP/OP PCR tests, clearance by a healthcare professional, or resolution of symptoms. Mobile phlebotomists in the prospective study collected whole blood, serum and a nasopharyngeal or oropharyngeal swab from every participant. Additional blood draws and questionnaires over a roughly two-month period could optionally be provided by prospective study participants. Before DNA extraction, prospective study blood samples were shipped either frozen or at room temperature. V is shortened by 3 bases, J by 6 bases, and the region joining them spans 15 bases. The CDR3 spans 16 residues, from the cysteine through the phenylalanine. Just the 48-base CDR3 DNA is kept, in frame starting at base 1. According to the germline V gene (reference sequence), CDR1 reads MNHNY and CDR2 reads SVGAGI.

TCRbeta CDR3 regions were amplified from genomic DNA by means of the immunoSEQ Assay, a bias-controlled multiplex PCR. The authors processed their data as follows. The number of nucleated cells in each sample was estimated from the amplification of reference gene primers within the assay. Sequence reads were collapsed and filtered to measure the absolute abundance of every unique TCRbeta CDR3 rearrangement. Productive Simpson clonality was computed per sample as the square root of Simpson's diversity index over productive rearrangements. As stored in TCRdb, this immuneACCESS dataset retains in-frame rearrangements with V and J assigned. A fraction of the clones does not appear; measured against another copy, unresolved V genes explain less than half of the discrepancy, and the remainder lacks a known reason. D and trimming were read from the DNA, whereas the V and J calls and clone size are those reported in that table. Within this sample are 360,000 or so clones, with under 85% of them counted one time only. Jointly, the top ten make up about 5.4% of the sample.

Concerning this clone itself: The antigen it binds to is not known. No clone much larger than this one lies a single base away; base qualities are absent.

This sequence uses TRBV6-6 and TRBJ1-6; no D gene call is confident. Sequenced: PBMCs or T cells enriched from blood (not recorded which). This TCR derives from a woman between 50 and 59 years old who had recovered from COVID-19. The nucleotide sequence reads as follows: TGTGCCAGCAGTTATATCTTGGACTATGTTAATTCACCCCTCCACTTT. Its protein reads: CASSYILDYVNSPLHF.